These 22 T cell receptor beta chains originate from one sample sequenced in a study of blood T cell repertoires in COVID-19. The assay was immunoSEQ multiplex PCR, and TCRdb's table has in-frame clones only and misses some. The sample lists about 350,000 clones; about 90% were seen once. The specimen sequenced was PBMCs or T cells enriched from blood (not recorded which). Receptors were obtained from a woman between 25 and 40 years old who had recovered from COVID-19.

This chain connects TRBV19 to TRBJ2-7; 8 nucleotides line up with TRBD1. The CDR3 is 18 amino acids. After removal of 3 bases from V and 0 bases from J, the junction contained 13 bases not matched to a gene. Germline V lookup: CDR1 LNHDA, CDR2 SQIVND (reference sequence). The CDR3 region has the DNA TGTGCCAGTAGTATTCAGGGGGCGCTTGGCGGGGACTCCTACGAGCAGTACTTC. The encoded protein is CASSIQGALGGDSYEQYF.

V is TRBV28 and J is TRBJ1-1; 12 bases align to TRBD1. CDR1 is MDHEN and CDR2 is SYDVKM in the germline V gene. The CDR3 totals 17 residues. V was clipped by 6 bases and J by 7 bases; unmatched bases: 15. Written as DNA, the CDR3 is TGTGCCAGCAGCTTGACCCGGGACAGGGGGCGCCGGGGTGAAGCTTTCTTT. Translated, it gives CASSLTRDRGRRGEAFF.

Only a few counts were recorded for this clone. V gene TRBV5-4 combines with J gene TRBJ1-2, with TRBD1 matching over 8 bases. Germline V gene lookup returns CDR1 SGHNT and CDR2 YYREEE (reference sequence). The CDR3 totals 19 residues. The V and J ends lost 3 bases and 0 bases, in that order; junction bases with no gene match: 16. The CDR3, as DNA: TGTGCCAGCAGCTCCCGGGACAGGAGGATCGACATGTCTAACTATGGCTACACCTTC. This gives the protein CASSSRDRRIDMSNYGYTF.

The genes are TRBV30 and TRBJ2-1, with 7 bases identical to TRBD1. The V segment lost 3 bases and the J segment 4 bases; nucleotides outside the gene matches: 9. Germline assignment: CDR1 GTSNPN and CDR2 SVGIG (reference sequence). CDR3 length: 15 amino acids. CDR3 residues: CAWSYGTVRYNEQFF. As DNA, the CDR3 is TGTGCCTGGAGCTACGGGACAGTGCGGTACAATGAGCAGTTCTTC.

The V and J genes are TRBV4-1 and TRBJ1-6, with TRBD1 as a possible D gene (5 bases). Germline V gives CDR1 MGHRA, CDR2 YSYEKL. Trimming left V 8 bases short and J 11 bases short, with 25 bases between. The CDR3 consists of 16 residues. The CDR3 region has the DNA TGCGCCAGCCGATCAGCAGGGAGGGAGAGAAGAACACCCCTCCACTTT. Its translation: CASRSAGRERRTPLHF.

The V and J genes are TRBV29-1 and TRBJ1-1, with 8 bases matching TRBD1. Germline V gene sequence: CDR1 SQVTM, CDR2 ANQGSEA. CDR3 length: 11 amino acids. V lost 6 bases, J lost 3 bases, and 0 bases stayed unmatched. Here the CDR3 reads CSVTGDTEAFF. CDR3 DNA sequence: TGCAGCGTGACAGGGGACACTGAAGCTTTCTTT.

V is TRBV27 and J is TRBJ1-2, with 7 bases that match TRBD1. The CDR3 is 16 amino acids. The trim removed 5 bases at V and 4 bases at J, leaving 13 bases unmatched. Germline-derived CDR1 and CDR2 are MNHEY and SMNVEV (reference sequence). CDR3 loop: CASSMKFGQELYGYTF. CDR3 coding DNA: TGTGCCAGCAGTATGAAATTTGGACAGGAGCTCTATGGCTACACCTTC.

This chain joins TRBV2 and TRBJ1-1, with D uncertain. The CDR3 runs to 15 residues. V was shortened by 3 bases and J by 4 bases, with 15 bases between the two germline ends. Germline CDR1 and CDR2: SNHLY and FYNNEI. As DNA, the CDR3 is TGTGCCAGCAGTGACCTAGGCCAGGCGGGCACTGAAGCTTTCTTT. This sequence encodes CASSDLGQAGTEAFF.

This clone has more than one count but fewer than ten. The J gene is TRBJ2-7, the V gene TRBV10-3; the match to TRBD1 covers 9 bases. V gave up 7 bases and J gave up 6 bases; unmatched junction bases: 13. The CDR3 contains 15 residues. Germline CDR1 and CDR2: ENHRY and SYGVKD. In DNA, the CDR3 is TGTGCCATCACACCAAGGGACAGGGTGTCGTCCGAGCAGTACTTC. The encoded protein is CAITPRDRVSSEQYF.

The chain is built from TRBV21-1 and TRBJ1-6. TRBV21-1 is tagged as a pseudogene. This CDR3 has 16 amino acids. This CDR3 reads CARGRDKYSYNSPLHF. Written as DNA, the CDR3 is TGTGCCAGGGGGAGGGATAAGTACTCCTATAATTCACCCCTCCACTTT.

V usage is TRBV3-1 (or the pseudogene TRBV3-2) and J usage is TRBJ2-5; 12 bases match TRBD2. In germline, CDR1 is LGHDT, CDR2 YNNKEL (reference sequence). This CDR3 region has 22 residues. V dropped 1 base and J dropped 1; count of bases not matched to a gene: 19. CDR3 residues: CASSQVLSPSSGGVPLQETQYF. The CDR3 DNA follows: TGTGCCAGCAGCCAAGTCTTAAGTCCCTCTAGCGGGGGGGTCCCGCTCCAAGAGACCCAGTACTTC.

The rearrangement links TRBV19 to TRBJ1-2; D is uncertain. This CDR3 contains 14 residues. Germline V CDR1 and CDR2: LNHDA, SQIVND (reference sequence). Trimming pared 8 bases from V and 3 bases from J, leaving 16 bases between. The CDR3 sequence is CASALWAADYGYTF. The CDR3 DNA follows: TGTGCCAGTGCCCTTTGGGCAGCAGACTATGGCTACACCTTC.

The count of this clone is one. The genes are TRBV24-1 and TRBJ2-3; 7 bases match TRBD2. CDR1 is KGHDR, CDR2 SFDVKD, per germline. The CDR3 loop spans 15 amino acids. The ends lost 8 bases at V and 5 bases at J; junction bases unmatched: 12. The CDR3: CATMSGRDGRDTQYF. CDR3 in DNA: TGTGCCACCATGTCGGGGAGGGATGGGAGAGATACGCAGTATTTT.

This sequence joins TRBV27 and TRBJ2-7; 7 bases fit TRBD1. The J segment lost 4 bases and the V segment lost 4 bases, leaving 7 bases of the junction unmatched. The CDR3 runs to 14 residues. Germline CDR1 reads MNHEY; CDR2 reads SMNVEV (reference sequence). The CDR3 loop is CASSSPGQNYEQYF. The CDR3 DNA reads TGTGCCAGCAGTTCACCGGGACAGAATTACGAGCAGTACTTC.

The V call is TRBV28, the J call TRBJ1-1; no clear D gene. CDR1 is MDHEN, CDR2 SYDVKM, per germline. The CDR3 runs 14 residues. Trimming cost V 4 bases and J 5 bases, with 14 bases left between them. CDR3 protein: CASSSPGAATEAFF. The CDR3 DNA is TGTGCCAGCAGTTCTCCGGGTGCAGCGACTGAAGCTTTCTTT. Based on the CDR3 plus reference TRBV28 and TRBJ1-1, the full variable domain is DVKVTQSSRYLVKRTGEKVFLECVQDMDHENMFWYRQDPGLGLRLIYFSYDVKMKEKGDIPEGYSVSREKKERFSLILESASTNQTSMYLCASSSPGAATEAFFGQGTRLTVV.

The rearrangement links TRBV6-1 to TRBJ2-7; TRBD2 aligns across 8 bases. V was pared by 1 base and J by 2 bases, with 10 bases of the junction left unmatched. This CDR3 has 17 amino acids. CDR1 is MNHNS and CDR2 is SASEGT in the germline V gene. The CDR3 sequence: CASSEVPAGEAAYEQYF. The CDR3 DNA sequence: TGTGCCAGCAGTGAAGTCCCAGCGGGGGAGGCTGCCTACGAGCAGTACTTC.

This chain links TRBV7-9 with TRBJ2-7, with TRBD1 identical over 7 bases. This CDR3 spans 15 amino acids. Trimming took 0 bases from V and 5 from J; bases not matched to a gene: 7. Looked up from germline, CDR1 is SEHNR and CDR2 is FQNEAQ (reference sequence). CDR3: CASSLAVRGNDEQYF. The CDR3 region has the DNA TGTGCCAGCAGCTTAGCGGTCAGGGGGAACGACGAGCAGTACTTC. Combining the CDR3 with reference TRBV7-9 and TRBJ2-7 gives the whole variable domain DTGVSQNPRHKITKRGQNVTFRCDPISEHNRLYWYRQTLGQGPEFLTYFQNEAQLEKSRLLSDRFSAERPKGSFSTLEIQRTEQGDSAMYLCASSLAVRGNDEQYFGPGTRLTVT.

This clone was observed a handful of times. The rearrangement links TRBV2 to TRBJ1-1; D may be TRBD1 (6 bases). Germline V gene lookup returns CDR1 SNHLY and CDR2 FYNNEI. Trimming stripped 10 bases from V and 6 bases from J, with 15 bases between. The CDR3 sequence is 12 residues long. The CDR3 DNA sequence: TGTGCCACAAACACAGGGCCCCCTGAAGCTTTCTTT. It is translated as CATNTGPPEAFF.

The chain uses TRBV19 and TRBJ2-5; 9 bases agree with TRBD1. V was clipped by 5 bases and J by 5 bases; unmatched bases: 9. CDR1 and CDR2 (germline): LNHDA, SQIVND (reference sequence). CDR3 length: 15 amino acids. CDR3 region: CASSSQGAPRETQYF. Written as DNA, the CDR3 is TGTGCCAGTAGTTCACAGGGGGCCCCTCGGGAGACCCAGTACTTC.

The chain is built from TRBV28 and TRBJ2-3; TRBD1 matches at 7 bases. CDR1 and CDR2 from the germline V gene are MDHEN and SYDVKM. J gave up 7 bases and V 10 bases, and 17 bases lay outside the gene matches. The CDR3 runs to 15 residues. DNA for the CDR3: TGTGCCACCCAACCCGGGTCACAGGGGTGGAATACGCAGTATTTT. This gives the protein CATQPGSQGWNTQYF.

V usage is TRBV6-2 or TRBV6-3 and J usage is TRBJ2-3; TRBD1 might be the D (6 bases). Germline values: CDR1 MNHEY, CDR2 SVGEGT. With 2 bases removed from V and 0 bases from J, the gap between germline ends came to 9 bases. The CDR3 sequence is 15 residues long. The CDR3 here is CASSYGGGSTDTQYF. CDR3 sequence (DNA): TGTGCCAGCAGTTACGGGGGCGGGAGCACAGATACGCAGTATTTT.

This rearrangement joins TRBV7-2 to TRBJ2-4, with 11 bases fitting TRBD2. The CDR3 loop spans 17 amino acids. V lost 3 bases to trimming and J lost 1 base; unmatched junction nucleotides: 5. In germline, CDR1 is SGHTA, CDR2 FQGNSA. CDR3 DNA: TGTGCCAGCAGCTTTAGCGGGGGGGCCGGGGCCAAAAACATTCAGTACTTC. Amino acid sequence: CASSFSGGAGAKNIQYF.